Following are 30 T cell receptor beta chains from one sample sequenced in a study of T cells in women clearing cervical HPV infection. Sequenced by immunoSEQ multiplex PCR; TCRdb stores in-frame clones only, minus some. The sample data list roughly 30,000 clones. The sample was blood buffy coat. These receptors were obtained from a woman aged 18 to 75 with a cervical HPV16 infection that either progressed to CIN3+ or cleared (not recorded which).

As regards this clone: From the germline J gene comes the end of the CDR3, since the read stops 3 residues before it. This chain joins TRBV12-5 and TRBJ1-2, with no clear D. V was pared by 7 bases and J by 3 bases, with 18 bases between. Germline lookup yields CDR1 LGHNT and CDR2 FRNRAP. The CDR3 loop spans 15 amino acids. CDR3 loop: CASAPQNPKYYGYTF. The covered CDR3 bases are TGTGCTAGTGCCCCTCAGAATCCGAAATACTATGGC.

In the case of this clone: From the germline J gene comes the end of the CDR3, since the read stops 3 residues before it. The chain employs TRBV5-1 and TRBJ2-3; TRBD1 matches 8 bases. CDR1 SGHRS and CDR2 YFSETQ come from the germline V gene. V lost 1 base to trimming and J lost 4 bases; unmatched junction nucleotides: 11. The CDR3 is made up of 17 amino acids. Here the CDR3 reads CASSLSITGGISDTQYF. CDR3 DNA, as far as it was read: TGCGCCAGCAGCTTGTCCATAACAGGGGGAATTTCAGATACG.

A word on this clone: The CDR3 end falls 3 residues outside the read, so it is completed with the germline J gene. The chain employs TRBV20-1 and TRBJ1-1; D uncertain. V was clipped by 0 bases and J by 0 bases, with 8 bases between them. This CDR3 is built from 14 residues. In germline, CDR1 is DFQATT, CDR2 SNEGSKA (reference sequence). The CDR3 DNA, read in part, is TGCAGTGCTAGAGATCGTATTGTGAACACTGAA. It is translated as CSARDRIVNTE. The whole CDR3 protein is CSARDRIVNTEAFF.

The DNA read from the CDR3 is TGTGCCAGCAGAAGCGGGGGGAGCACAGATACG. It is translated as CASRSGGSTDT. From start to end, the CDR3 is CASRSGGSTDTQYF. The chain uses TRBV7-3 and TRBJ2-3; 9 positions agree with TRBD2. The CDR3 end falls 3 residues outside the read, so it is completed with the germline J gene. V lost 6 bases and J lost 0; bases outside the gene matches: 1. The CDR3 spans 14 residues. Germline loops: CDR1 SGHTA, CDR2 FQGTGA.

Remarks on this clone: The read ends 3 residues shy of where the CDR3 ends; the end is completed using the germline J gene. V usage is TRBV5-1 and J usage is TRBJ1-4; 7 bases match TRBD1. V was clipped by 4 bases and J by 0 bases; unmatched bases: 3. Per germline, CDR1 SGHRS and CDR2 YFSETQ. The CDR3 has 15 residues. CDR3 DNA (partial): TGCGCCAGCAGCCCTGGGACAGCAACTAATGAAAAA. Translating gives CASSPGTATNEK. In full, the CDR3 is CASSPGTATNEKLFF.

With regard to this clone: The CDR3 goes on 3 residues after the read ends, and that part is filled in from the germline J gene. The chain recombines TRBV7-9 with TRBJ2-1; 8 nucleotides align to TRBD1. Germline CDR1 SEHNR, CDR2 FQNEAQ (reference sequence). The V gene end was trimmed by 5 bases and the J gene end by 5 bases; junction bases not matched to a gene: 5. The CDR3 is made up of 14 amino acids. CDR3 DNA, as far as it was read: TGTGCCAGCAGCCCCCCGGACAGGGACAATGAG. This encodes CASSPPDRDNE. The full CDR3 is CASSPPDRDNEQFF.

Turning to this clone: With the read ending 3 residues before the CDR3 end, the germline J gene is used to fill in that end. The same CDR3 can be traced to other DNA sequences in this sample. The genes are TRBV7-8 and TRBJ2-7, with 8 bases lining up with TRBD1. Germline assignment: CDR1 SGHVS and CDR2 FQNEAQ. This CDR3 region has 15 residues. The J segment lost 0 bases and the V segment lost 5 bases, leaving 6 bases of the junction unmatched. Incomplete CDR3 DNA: TGTGCCAGCAGCCCAGGACAGGGTCCCTCCTACGAG. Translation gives CASSPGQGPSYE. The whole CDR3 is CASSPGQGPSYEQYF.

CDR3 protein: CASRVVLAGGYEQFF. The CDR3 bases that were read are TGTGCCAGCAGAGTCGTTCTAGCGGGAGGGTATGAG. This chain uses TRBV12-3 or TRBV12-4 with TRBJ2-1; the match to TRBD2 covers 12 bases. With the read ending 3 residues before the CDR3 end, the germline J gene is used to fill in that end. Losses at the gene ends were 6 bases for V and 8 bases for J; bases not matched to a gene: 8. The CDR3 spans 15 residues.

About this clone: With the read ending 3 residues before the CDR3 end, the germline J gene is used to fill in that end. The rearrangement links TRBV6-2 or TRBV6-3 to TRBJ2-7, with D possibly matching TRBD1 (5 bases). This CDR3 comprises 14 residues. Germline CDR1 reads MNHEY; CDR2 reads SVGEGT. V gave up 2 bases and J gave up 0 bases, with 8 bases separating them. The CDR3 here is CASSYRQSSYEQYF. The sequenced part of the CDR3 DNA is TGTGCCAGCAGTTACCGACAGAGCTCCTACGAG.

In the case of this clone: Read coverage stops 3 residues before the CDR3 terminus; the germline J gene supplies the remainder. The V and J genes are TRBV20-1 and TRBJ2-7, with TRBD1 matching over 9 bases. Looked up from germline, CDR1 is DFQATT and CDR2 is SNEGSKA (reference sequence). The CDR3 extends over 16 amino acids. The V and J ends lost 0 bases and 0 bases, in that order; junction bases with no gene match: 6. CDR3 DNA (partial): TGCAGTGCTAGAGATCGGGACAGGGTGATCTCCTACGAG. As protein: CSARDRDRVISYE. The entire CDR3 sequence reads CSARDRDRVISYEQYF.

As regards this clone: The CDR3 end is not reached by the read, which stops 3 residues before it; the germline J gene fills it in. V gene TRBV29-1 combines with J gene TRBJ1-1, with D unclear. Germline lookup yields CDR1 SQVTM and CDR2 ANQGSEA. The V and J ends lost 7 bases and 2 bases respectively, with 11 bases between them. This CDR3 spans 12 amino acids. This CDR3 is CSAKLINTEAFF. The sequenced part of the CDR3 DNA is TGCAGCGCCAAACTGATAAACACTGAA. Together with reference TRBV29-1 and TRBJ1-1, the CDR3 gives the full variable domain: SAVISQKPSRDICQRGTSLTIQCQVDSQVTMMFWYRQQPGQSLTLIATANQGSEATYESGFVIDKFPISRPNLTFSTLTVSNMSPEDSSIYLCSAKLINTEAFFGQGTRLTVV.

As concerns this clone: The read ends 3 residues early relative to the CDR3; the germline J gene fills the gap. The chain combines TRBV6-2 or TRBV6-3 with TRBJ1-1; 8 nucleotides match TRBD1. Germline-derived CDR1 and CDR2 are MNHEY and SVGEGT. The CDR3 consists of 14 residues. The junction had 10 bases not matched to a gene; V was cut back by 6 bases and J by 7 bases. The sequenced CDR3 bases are TGTGCCAGCAGACACGACAGGGGCCAGGGTGAA. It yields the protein CASRHDRGQGE. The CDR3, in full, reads CASRHDRGQGEAFF.

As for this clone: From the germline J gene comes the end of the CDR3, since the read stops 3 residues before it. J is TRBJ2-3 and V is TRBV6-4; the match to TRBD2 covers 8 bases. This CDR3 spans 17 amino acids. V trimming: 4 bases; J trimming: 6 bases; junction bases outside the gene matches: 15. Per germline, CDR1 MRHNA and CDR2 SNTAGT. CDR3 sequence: CASSVSGGAGPEDTQYF. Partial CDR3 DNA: TGTGCCAGCAGTGTCTCCGGGGGGGCAGGACCAGAGGATACG.

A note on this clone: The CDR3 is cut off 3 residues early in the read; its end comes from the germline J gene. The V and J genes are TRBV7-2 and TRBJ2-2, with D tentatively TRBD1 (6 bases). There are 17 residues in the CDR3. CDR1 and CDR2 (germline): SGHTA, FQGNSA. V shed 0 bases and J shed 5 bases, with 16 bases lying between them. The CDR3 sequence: CASSLAFSGARTGELFF. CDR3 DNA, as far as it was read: TGTGCCAGCAGCTTAGCTTTCTCAGGGGCGCGGACCGGGGAG.

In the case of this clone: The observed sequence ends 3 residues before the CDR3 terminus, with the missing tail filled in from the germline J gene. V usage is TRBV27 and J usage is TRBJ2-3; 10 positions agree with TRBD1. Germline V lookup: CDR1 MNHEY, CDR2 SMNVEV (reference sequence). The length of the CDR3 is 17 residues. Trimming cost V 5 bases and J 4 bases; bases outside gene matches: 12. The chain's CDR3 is CASSQDRGTQVADTQYF. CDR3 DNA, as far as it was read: TGTGCCAGCAGTCAGGACAGGGGGACGCAAGTCGCAGATACG.

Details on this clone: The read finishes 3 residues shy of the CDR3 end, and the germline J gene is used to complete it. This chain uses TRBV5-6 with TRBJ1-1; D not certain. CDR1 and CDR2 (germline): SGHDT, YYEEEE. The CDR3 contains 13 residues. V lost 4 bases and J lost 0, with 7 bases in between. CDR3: CASSNTVNTEAFF. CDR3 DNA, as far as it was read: TGTGCCAGCAGCAATACAGTGAACACTGAA.

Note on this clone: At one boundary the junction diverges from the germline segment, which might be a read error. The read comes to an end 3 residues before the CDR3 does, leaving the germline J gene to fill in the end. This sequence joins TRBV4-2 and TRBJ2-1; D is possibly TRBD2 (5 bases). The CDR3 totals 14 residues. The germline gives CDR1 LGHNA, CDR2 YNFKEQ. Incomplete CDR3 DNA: TGCGCCAGCAGCCAAGAAGGGTTTGGAGGTGAG. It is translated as CASSQEGFGGE. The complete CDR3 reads CASSQEGFGGEQFF.

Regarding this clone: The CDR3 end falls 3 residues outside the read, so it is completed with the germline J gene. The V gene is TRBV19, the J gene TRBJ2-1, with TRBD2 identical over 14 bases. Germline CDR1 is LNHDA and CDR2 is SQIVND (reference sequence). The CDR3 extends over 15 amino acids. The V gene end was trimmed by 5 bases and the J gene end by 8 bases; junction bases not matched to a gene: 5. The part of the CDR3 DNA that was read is TGTGCCAGTAGTTGGACTAGCGGGAGGTTCGATGAG. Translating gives CASSWTSGRFDE. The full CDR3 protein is CASSWTSGRFDEQFF.

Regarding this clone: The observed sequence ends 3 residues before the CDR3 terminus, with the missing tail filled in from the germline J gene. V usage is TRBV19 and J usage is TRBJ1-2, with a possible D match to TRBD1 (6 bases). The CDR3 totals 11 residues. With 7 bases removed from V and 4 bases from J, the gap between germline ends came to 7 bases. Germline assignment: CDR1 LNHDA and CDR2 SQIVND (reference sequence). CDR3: CASTGAYGYTF. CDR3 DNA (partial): TGTGCCAGTACAGGGGCCTATGGC.

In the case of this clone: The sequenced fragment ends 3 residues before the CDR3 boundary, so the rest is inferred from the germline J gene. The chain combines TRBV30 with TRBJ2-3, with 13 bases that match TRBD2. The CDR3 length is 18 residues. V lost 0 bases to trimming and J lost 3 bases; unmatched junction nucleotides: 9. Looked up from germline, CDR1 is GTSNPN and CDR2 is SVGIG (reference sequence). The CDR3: CAWSVGELAGGPTDTQYF. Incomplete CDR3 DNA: TGTGCCTGGAGTGTTGGGGAACTAGCGGGAGGGCCAACAGATACG.

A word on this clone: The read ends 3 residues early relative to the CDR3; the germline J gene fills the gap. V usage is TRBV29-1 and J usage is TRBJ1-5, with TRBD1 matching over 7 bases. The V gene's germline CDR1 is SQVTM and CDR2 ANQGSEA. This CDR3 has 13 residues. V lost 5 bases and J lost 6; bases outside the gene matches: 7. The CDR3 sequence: CSVIQGLGQPQHF. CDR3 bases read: TGCAGCGTTATACAGGGGCTGGGTCAGCCC. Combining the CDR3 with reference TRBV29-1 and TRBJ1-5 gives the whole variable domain SAVISQKPSRDICQRGTSLTIQCQVDSQVTMMFWYRQQPGQSLTLIATANQGSEATYESGFVIDKFPISRPNLTFSTLTVSNMSPEDSSIYLCSVIQGLGQPQHFGDGTRLSIL.

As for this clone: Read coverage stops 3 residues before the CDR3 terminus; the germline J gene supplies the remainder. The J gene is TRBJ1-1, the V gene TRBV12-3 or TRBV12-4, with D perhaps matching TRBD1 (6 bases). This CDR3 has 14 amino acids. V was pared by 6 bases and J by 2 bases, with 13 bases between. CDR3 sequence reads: CASRSRQENTEAFF. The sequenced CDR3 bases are TGTGCCAGCAGATCTAGACAGGAAAACACTGAA.

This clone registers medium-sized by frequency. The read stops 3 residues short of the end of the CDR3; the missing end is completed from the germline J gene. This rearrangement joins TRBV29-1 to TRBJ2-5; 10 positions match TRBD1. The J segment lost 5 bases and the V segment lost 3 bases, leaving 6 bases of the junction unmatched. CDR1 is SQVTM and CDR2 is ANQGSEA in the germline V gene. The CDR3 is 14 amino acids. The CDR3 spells CSVDSTGGMETQYF. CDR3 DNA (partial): TGCAGCGTTGACTCGACAGGGGGCATGGAGACC.

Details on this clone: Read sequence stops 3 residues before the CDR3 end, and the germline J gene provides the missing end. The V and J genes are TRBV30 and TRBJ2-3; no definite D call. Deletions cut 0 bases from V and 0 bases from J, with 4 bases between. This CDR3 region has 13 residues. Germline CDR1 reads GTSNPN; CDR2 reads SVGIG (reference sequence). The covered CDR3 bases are TGTGCCTGGAGTGTACTGAGCACAGATACG. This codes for CAWSVLSTDT. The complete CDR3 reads CAWSVLSTDTQYF.

The sequenced part of the CDR3 DNA is TGTGCCAGCAGCTTGACACAGGGTCGGTTTACAGATACG. It yields the protein CASSLTQGRFTDT. The full-length CDR3 reads as CASSLTQGRFTDTQYF. The chain combines TRBV13 with TRBJ2-3; possible D gene TRBD1, 6 bases. From the germline J gene comes the end of the CDR3, since the read stops 3 residues before it. V shed 3 bases and J shed 3 bases, with 16 bases lying between them. The CDR3 is 16 residues long. The germline CDR1 and CDR2 sequences are PRHDT and FYEKMQ (reference sequence).

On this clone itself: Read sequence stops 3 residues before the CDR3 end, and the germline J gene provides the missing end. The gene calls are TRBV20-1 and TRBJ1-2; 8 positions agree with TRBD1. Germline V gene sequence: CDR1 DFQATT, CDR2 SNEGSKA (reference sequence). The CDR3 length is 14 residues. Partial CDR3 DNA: TGCAGTGCTAGAGATGTCGGACAGGGTAGAGCC. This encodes CSARDVGQGRA. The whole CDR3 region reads CSARDVGQGRAYTF.

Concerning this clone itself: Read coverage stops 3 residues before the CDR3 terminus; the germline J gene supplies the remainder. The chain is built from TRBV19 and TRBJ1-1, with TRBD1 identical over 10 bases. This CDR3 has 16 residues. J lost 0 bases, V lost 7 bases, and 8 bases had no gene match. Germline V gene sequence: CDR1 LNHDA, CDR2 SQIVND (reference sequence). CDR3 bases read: TGTGCCAGTATTCCGGACAGGGGGGACATGAACACTGAA. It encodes CASIPDRGDMNTE. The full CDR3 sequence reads CASIPDRGDMNTEAFF.

The chain's CDR3 is CASSADRAPNEQFF. CDR3 bases read: TGTGCCAGCAGCGCGGACAGGGCCCCCAATGAG. This sequence joins TRBV5-6 and TRBJ2-1; 8 nucleotides line up with TRBD1. The sequenced fragment ends 3 residues before the CDR3 boundary, so the rest is inferred from the germline J gene. The germline CDR1 and CDR2 sequences are SGHDT and YYEEEE. Trimming at V came to 4 bases and at J to 6 bases, leaving 6 bases not matched to a gene. CDR3 size: 14 residues.

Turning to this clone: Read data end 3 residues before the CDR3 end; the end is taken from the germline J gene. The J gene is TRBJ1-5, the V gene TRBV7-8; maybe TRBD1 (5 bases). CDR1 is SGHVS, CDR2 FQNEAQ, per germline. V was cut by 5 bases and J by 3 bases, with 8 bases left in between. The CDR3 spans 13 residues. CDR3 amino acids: CASSGRDNQPQHF. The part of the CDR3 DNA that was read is TGTGCCAGCAGCGGCAGGGACAATCAGCCC. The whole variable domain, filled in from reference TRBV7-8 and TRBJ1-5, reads GAGVSQSPRYKVAKRGQDVALRCDPISGHVSLFWYQQALGQGPEFLTYFQNEAQLDKSGLPSDRFFAERPEGSVSTLKIQRTQQEDSAVYLCASSGRDNQPQHFGDGTRLSIL.

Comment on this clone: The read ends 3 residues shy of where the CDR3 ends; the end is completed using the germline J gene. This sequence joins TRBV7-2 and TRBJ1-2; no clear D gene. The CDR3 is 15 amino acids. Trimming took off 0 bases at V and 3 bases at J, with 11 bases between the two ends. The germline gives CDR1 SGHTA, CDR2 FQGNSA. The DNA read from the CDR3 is TGTGCCAGCAGCTTAGCGGCGGGATGGGACTATGGC. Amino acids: CASSLAAGWDYG. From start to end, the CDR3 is CASSLAAGWDYGYTF.